This is a list of T cell receptor beta chains from one sample in a study of CD8+ T cells in alopecia areata. Data came from immunoSEQ multiplex PCR; TCRdb stores just in-frame clones and leaves some out. The sample lists 190,000 or so clones, around three fifths occurring once. Sequencing was performed on CD8+ T cells sorted from blood, taken at week 24, from a patient treated with tofacitinib. Source of these receptors: a human donor with alopecia areata. CDR3s include the opening cysteine and the closing phenylalanine or tryptophan. A D gene is named only where the DNA matches it firmly. Where a row states a size, it is once, few, many or the class of an expanded clone; other rows omit it.

v_call	j_call	d_call	clone_size	cdr3_nt	cdr3_aa
TRBV30	TRBJ2-5	-	few	TGTGCCTGGAGTACCGTGGAGACCCAGTACTTC	CAWSTVETQYF
TRBV7-6	TRBJ2-7	-	-	TGTGCCAGCAGCCTAGCCGGGAGCTACGAGCAGTACTTC	CASSLAGSYEQYF
TRBV23-1	TRBJ2-5	-	few	TGCGCCAGCAGTCAATCGCGGCTTGGCGGCCAAGAGACCCAGTACTTC	CASSQSRLGGQETQYF
TRBV19	TRBJ1-5	-	once	TGTGCCAGTAGAAACGTGAGTTATAGCAATCAGCCCCAGCATTTT	CASRNVSYSNQPQHF
TRBV5-1	TRBJ2-7	TRBD1	once	TGCGCCAGCAGCCCCCGGGACAGGGGGCGGGGAGTATACGAGCAGTACTTC	CASSPRDRGRGVYEQYF
TRBV30	TRBJ1-1	-	once	TGTGCCTGGAGTGTAATGGACGGCAGTGAAGCTTTCTTT	CAWSVMDGSEAFF
TRBV29-1	TRBJ1-2	TRBD1	-	TGCAGCGCTAGGACAGGGGAAATCTATGGCTACACCTTC	CSARTGEIYGYTF
TRBV4-2	TRBJ1-1	-	-	TGTGCCAGCAGCCCGCAGGGATACGAAGCTTTCTTT	CASSPQGYEAFF
TRBV4-1	TRBJ2-2	-	few	TGCGCCAGCAGCTGGTCGACAGGGAACACCGGGGAGCTGTTTTTT	CASSWSTGNTGELFF
TRBV9	TRBJ1-1	-	-	TGTGCCAGCAGCGTGGGGGCGACAGGCATGAACACTGAAGCTTTCTTT	CASSVGATGMNTEAFF
TRBV7-8	TRBJ2-5	-	-	TGTGCCAGCAGCTTAAACAGGGAACCTCGGGAGACCCAGTACTTC	CASSLNREPRETQYF
TRBV13	TRBJ1-1	TRBD1	-	TGTGCCAGCAGCCCGGGACAGGGGGTGACTGAAGCTTTCTTT	CASSPGQGVTEAFF
TRBV12-5	TRBJ2-3	-	few	TGTGCTAGTGGTTCCACACTCCCCTCGCGGTATTTT	CASGSTLPSRYF
TRBV2	TRBJ2-7	TRBD1	few	TGTGCCAGCAGAGGACCGGGACAGGGTCACAACGAGCAGTACTTC	CASRGPGQGHNEQYF
TRBV12-5	TRBJ2-5	TRBD1	few	TGTGCTAGTGTCCCCCCTCTGACAGGGGACCAAGAGACCCAGTACTTC	CASVPPLTGDQETQYF
TRBV27	TRBJ2-1	-	-	TGTGCCAGCAGTTTAGATCGCGGCAGGGGCAATGAGCAGTTCTTC	CASSLDRGRGNEQFF
TRBV15	TRBJ1-1	-	-	TGTGCCACCAGCTCCTCCTGGTACGGGAACACTGAAGCTTTCTTT	CATSSSWYGNTEAFF
TRBV13	TRBJ2-2	-	-	TGTGCCAGCTGGCCAGGGGGGACCGGGGAGCTGTTTTTT	CASWPGGTGELFF
TRBV19	TRBJ1-5	-	-	TGTGCCAGTCAACCTCGAATTAGCAATCAGCCCCAGCATTTT	CASQPRISNQPQHF
TRBV2	TRBJ2-1	TRBD2	-	TGTGCCAGCAGCCCAAGAGGGCCGGGACTAGCGTATGAGCAGTTCTTC	CASSPRGPGLAYEQFF
TRBV7-9	TRBJ2-7	TRBD2	-	TGTGCCAGCAGCTCCGCTAGCGGGGGGGCATCCTACGAGCAGTACTTC	CASSSASGGASYEQYF
TRBV7-9	TRBJ2-4	-	few	TGTGCCAGCAGCTTACAAGAAGCCAAAAACATTCAGTACTTC	CASSLQEAKNIQYF
TRBV9	TRBJ1-1	TRBD1	-	TGTGCCAGCAGCGCGGGGACAGGGCTCGGCGCTGAAGCTTTCTTT	CASSAGTGLGAEAFF
TRBV6-5	TRBJ1-1	-	-	TGTGCCAGCAGTTACTCTCAGTATCACATGAACACTGAAGCTTTCTTT	CASSYSQYHMNTEAFF
TRBV29-1	TRBJ1-5	-	-	TGCAGCGTTGGAGGGAACTATAGCAATCAGCCCCAGCATTTT	CSVGGNYSNQPQHF
TRBV4-2	TRBJ2-3	-	few	TGTGCCAGCAGCCAAGTAGGTGCTAGCACAGATACGCAGTATTTT	CASSQVGASTDTQYF
TRBV28	TRBJ2-1	-	-	TGTGCCAGCAGTTCCCTCGACTGGAAAACCTACAATGAGCAGTTCTTC	CASSSLDWKTYNEQFF
TRBV19	TRBJ1-5	-	-	TGTGCCACTGCCTTAGGCAATCAGCCCCAGCATTTT	CATALGNQPQHF
TRBV13	TRBJ2-5	TRBD2	few	TGTGCCAGCAGCTTCGGACTAGCGTCATTACAGGAGACCCAGTACTTC	CASSFGLASLQETQYF
TRBV10-3	TRBJ2-7	TRBD1	few	TGTGCCATCAGTAAACAGGGGTCCCCCTACGAGCAGTACTTC	CAISKQGSPYEQYF
TRBV29-1	TRBJ2-7	-	-	TGCAGCGTTGAGTCGGGCGGTTCCTACGAGCAGTACTTC	CSVESGGSYEQYF
TRBV10-3	TRBJ2-1	-	few	TGTGCCATCAGCGTAGGCGAGCGGAACAATGAGCAGTTCTTC	CAISVGERNNEQFF
TRBV7-9	TRBJ1-4	-	-	TGTGCCAGCAGCCCTGAGCAGGGATGGTGGACTAATGAAAAACTGTTTTTT	CASSPEQGWWTNEKLFF
TRBV29-1	TRBJ2-3	-	-	TGCAGCGTCTACACAGATACGCAGTATTTT	CSVYTDTQYF
TRBV27	TRBJ2-2	-	-	TGTGCCAGCAGTCTGTCGGGGTTTGGGTCCACCGGGGAGCTGTTTTTT	CASSLSGFGSTGELFF
TRBV29-1	TRBJ1-1	TRBD1	-	TGCAGCGTAGCGGGACAGCCGATGAACACTGAAGCTTTCTTT	CSVAGQPMNTEAFF
TRBV2	TRBJ1-6	-	-	TGTGCCAGCAGTCTGGGCCGGGATTCACCCCTCCACTTT	CASSLGRDSPLHF
TRBV12-5	TRBJ2-7	TRBD1	once	TGTGCTAGTGCTACAGGGGTGGCCGAGCAGTACTTC	CASATGVAEQYF
TRBV29-1	TRBJ2-7	TRBD1	-	TGCAGCGCCCTGACAGGGGAGGCCTACGAGCAGTACTTC	CSALTGEAYEQYF
TRBV5-1	TRBJ2-1	-	few	TGCGCCAGCAGCCACGAGTCGGATGAGCAGTTCTTC	CASSHESDEQFF
TRBV30	TRBJ1-2	-	-	TGTGCCGGGCTCCCCTCCAGGACGGAGATCTATGGCTACACCTTC	CAGLPSRTEIYGYTF
TRBV29-1	TRBJ2-7	-	-	TGCAGCGTTGTGGGACCGAACTCCTACGAGCAGTACTTC	CSVVGPNSYEQYF
TRBV7-2	TRBJ2-5	TRBD1	-	TGTGCCAGCAGCTTAGCAGGGGGCCGGGAGACCCAGTACTTC	CASSLAGGRETQYF
TRBV4-1	TRBJ1-2	-	few	TGCGCCAGCAGCCGTACGGGTGGCTACACCTTC	CASSRTGGYTF
TRBV13	TRBJ1-5	-	-	TGTGCCAGCAGCTCCTCACAGGGACCTTATCAGCCCCAGCATTTT	CASSSSQGPYQPQHF